This T cell receptor beta chain was retrieved from a study of cytomegalovirus exposure and HLA in healthy donors. Primers for the PCR totalled 60 Vbeta and 13 Jbeta. Clones were read by immunoSEQ multiplex PCR, and TCRdb kept only the in-frame ones, dropping some. The sample contains roughly 100,000 clones, around 80% of which appear only once. Per the germline V gene, CDR1 is SGHAT and CDR2 is FQNNGV. This CDR3 is built from 16 residues. V was shortened by 3 bases and J by 3 bases, with 17 bases between the two germline ends. This TCR came from a male donor in good health and CMV-seropositive. Sequenced: PBMCs. V and J are TRBV11-2 and TRBJ1-1; tentatively, D is TRBD1 (6 bases). The CDR3 region has the DNA TGTGCCAGCAGCTTTTCCCAGGGGAGTGAGTACACTGAAGCTTTCTTT. This translates into CASSFSQGSEYTEAFF.